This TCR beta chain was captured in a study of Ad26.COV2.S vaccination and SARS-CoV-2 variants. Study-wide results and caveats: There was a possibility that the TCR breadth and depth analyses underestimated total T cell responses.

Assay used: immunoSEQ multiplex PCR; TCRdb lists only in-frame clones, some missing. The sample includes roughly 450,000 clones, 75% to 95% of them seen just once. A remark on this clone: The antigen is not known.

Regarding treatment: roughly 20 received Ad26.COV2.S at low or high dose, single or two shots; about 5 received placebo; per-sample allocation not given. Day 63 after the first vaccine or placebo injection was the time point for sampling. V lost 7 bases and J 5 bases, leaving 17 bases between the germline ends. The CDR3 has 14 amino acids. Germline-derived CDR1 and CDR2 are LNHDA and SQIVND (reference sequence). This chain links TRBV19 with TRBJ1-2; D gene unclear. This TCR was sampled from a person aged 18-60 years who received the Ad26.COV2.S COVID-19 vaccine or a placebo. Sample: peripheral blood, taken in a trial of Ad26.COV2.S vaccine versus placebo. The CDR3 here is CASTAGRGGYGYTF. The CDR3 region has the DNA TGTGCCAGTACTGCCGGACGAGGAGGATATGGCTACACCTTC.